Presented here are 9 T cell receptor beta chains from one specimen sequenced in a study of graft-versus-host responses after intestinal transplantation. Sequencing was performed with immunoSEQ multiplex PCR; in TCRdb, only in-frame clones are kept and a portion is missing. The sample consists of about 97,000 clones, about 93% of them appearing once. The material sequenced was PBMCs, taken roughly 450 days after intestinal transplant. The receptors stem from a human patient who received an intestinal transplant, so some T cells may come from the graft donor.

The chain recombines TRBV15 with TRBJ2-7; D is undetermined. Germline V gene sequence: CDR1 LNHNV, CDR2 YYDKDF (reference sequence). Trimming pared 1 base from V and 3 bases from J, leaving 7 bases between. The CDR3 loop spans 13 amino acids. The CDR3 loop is CATSRVVGYEQYF. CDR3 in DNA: TGTGCCACCAGCAGAGTTGTGGGCTACGAGCAGTACTTC.

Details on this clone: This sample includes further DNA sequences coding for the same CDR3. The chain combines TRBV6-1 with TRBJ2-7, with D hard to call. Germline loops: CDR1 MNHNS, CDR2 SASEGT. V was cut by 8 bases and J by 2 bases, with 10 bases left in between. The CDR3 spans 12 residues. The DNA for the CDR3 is TGTGCCAGCGAAGGCCGAGCCTACGAGCAGTACTTC. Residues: CASEGRAYEQYF.

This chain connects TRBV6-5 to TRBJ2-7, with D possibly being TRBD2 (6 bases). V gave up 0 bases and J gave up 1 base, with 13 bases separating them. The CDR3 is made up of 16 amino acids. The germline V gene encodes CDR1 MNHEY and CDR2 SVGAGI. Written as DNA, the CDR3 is TGTGCCAGCAGTTACTCGATAATCGGGGGTTCCTACGAGCAGTACTTC. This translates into CASSYSIIGGSYEQYF.

The CDR3 DNA reads TGCGCCAGCAGGGACAGCCAACTCTACCAAGAGACCCAGTACTTC. Protein product: CASRDSQLYQETQYF. The V and J genes are TRBV23-1 and TRBJ2-5; D might be TRBD1 (6 bases). TRBV23-1 is annotated as an ORF whose role is uncertain. The CDR3 loop spans 15 amino acids. Trimming stripped 6 bases from V and 0 bases from J, with 14 bases between.

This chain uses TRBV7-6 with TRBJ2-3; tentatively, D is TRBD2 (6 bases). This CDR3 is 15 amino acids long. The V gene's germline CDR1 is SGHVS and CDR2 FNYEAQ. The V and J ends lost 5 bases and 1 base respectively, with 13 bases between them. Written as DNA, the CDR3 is TGTGCCAGCAGCGGGGGGTGGGGGGGCACAGATACGCAGTATTTT. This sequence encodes CASSGGWGGTDTQYF.

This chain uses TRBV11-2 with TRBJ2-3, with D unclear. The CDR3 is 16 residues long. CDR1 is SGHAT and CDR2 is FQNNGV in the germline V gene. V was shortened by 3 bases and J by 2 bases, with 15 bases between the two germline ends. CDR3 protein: CASSFARLGFTDTQYF. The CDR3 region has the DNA TGTGCCAGCAGCTTCGCCCGACTCGGGTTCACAGATACGCAGTATTTT.

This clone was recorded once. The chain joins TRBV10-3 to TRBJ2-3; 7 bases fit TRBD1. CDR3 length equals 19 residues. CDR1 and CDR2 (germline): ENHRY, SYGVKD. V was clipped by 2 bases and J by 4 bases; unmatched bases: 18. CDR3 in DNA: TGTGCCATCAGTGAGGAAGCCTTGTTCCGGGACAGAAGAGCAGATACGCAGTATTTT. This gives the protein CAISEEALFRDRRADTQYF.

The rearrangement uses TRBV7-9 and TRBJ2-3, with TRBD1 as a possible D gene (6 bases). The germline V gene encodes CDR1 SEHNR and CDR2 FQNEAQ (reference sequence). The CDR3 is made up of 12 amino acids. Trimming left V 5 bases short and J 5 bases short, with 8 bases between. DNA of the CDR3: TGTGCCAGCAGCACGACAGGAGATACGCAGTATTTT. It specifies CASSTTGDTQYF.

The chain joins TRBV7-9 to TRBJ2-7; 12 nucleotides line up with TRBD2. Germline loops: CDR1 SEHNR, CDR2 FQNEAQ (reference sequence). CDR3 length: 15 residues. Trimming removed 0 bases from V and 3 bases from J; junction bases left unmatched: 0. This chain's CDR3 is CASSLATSGGYEQYF. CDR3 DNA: TGTGCCAGCAGCTTAGCGACTAGCGGGGGCTACGAGCAGTACTTC.